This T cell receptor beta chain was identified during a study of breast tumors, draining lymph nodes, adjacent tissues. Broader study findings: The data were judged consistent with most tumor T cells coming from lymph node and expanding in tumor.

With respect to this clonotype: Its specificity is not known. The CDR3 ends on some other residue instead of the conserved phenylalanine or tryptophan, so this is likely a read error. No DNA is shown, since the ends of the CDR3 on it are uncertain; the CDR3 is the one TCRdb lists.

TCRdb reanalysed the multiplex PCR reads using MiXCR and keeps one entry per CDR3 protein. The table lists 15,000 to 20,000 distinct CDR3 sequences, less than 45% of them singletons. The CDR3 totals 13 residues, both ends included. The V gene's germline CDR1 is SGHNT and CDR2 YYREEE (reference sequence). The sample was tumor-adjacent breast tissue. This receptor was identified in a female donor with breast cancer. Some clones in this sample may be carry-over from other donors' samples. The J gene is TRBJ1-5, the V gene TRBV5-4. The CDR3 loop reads CASSLGGNQPRHL.